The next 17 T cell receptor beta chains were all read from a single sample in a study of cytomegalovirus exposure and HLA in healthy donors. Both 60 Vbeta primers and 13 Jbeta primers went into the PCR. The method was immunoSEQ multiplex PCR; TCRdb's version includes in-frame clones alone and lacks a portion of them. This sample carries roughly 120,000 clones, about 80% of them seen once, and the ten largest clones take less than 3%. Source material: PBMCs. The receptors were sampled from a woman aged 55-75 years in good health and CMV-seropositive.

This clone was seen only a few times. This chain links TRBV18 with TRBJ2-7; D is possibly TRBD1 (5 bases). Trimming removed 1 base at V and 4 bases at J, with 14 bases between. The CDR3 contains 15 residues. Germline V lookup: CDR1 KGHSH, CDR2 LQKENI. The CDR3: CASSPREGAKYEQYF. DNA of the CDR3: TGTGCCAGCTCACCACGGGAAGGGGCCAAATACGAGCAGTACTTC.

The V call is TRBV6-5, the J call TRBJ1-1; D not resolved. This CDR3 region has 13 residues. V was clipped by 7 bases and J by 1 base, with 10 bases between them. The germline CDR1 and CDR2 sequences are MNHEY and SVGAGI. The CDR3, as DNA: TGTGCCAGCAAATTAGCGGAGAACACTGAAGCTTTCTTT. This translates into CASKLAENTEAFF.

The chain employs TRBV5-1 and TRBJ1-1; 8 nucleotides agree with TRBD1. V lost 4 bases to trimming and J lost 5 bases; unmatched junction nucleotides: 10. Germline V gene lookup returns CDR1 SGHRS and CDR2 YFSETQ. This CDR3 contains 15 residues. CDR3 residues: CASSPLGQEGTEAFF. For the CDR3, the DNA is TGCGCCAGCAGCCCCCTGGGACAGGAGGGTACTGAAGCTTTCTTT.

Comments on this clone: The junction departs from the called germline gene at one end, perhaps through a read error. CDR3 nucleotides: TGCAGCGCCCAGGATGGACAGGGGCTCCCTCCGCACTTC. This sequence encodes CSAQDGQGLPPHF. The chain recombines TRBV29-1 with TRBJ2-7, with 9 positions matching TRBD1. From germline, CDR1 is SQVTM and CDR2 ANQGSEA. The CDR3 runs to 13 residues.

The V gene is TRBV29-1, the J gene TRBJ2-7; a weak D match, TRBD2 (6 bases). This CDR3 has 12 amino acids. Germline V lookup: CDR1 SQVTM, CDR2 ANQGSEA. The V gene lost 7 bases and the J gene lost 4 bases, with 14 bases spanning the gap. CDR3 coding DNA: TGCAGCGGCGGGACGCAAGAATACGAGCAGTACTTC. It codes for CSGGTQEYEQYF.

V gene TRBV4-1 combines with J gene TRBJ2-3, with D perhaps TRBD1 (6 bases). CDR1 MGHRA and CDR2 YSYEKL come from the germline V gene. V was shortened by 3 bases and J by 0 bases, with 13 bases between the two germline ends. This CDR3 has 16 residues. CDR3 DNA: TGCGCCAGCAGCCATGTTGGACAGACCAGCACAGATACGCAGTATTTT. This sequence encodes CASSHVGQTSTDTQYF.

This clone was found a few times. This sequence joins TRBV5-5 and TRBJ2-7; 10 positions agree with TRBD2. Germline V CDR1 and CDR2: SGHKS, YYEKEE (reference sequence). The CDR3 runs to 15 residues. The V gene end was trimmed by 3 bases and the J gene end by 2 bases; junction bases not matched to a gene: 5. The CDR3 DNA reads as TGTGCCAGCAGCTATAGACTAGCGGGCGCCTACGAGCAGTACTTC. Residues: CASSYRLAGAYEQYF.

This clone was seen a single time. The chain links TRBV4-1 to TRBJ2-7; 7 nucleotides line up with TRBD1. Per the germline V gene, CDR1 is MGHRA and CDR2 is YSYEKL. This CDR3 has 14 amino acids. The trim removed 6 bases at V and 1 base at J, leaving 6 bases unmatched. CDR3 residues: CASRLGTDSYEQYF. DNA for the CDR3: TGCGCCAGCAGGCTAGGGACAGATTCCTACGAGCAGTACTTC.

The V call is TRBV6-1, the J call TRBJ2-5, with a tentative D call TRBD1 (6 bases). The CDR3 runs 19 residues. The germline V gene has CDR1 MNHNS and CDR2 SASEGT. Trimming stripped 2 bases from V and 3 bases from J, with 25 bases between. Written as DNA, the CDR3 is TGTGCCAGCAGTGAAACGGTGTGGACAGAGGAAAGAATAAAAGAGACCCAGTACTTC. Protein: CASSETVWTEERIKETQYF.

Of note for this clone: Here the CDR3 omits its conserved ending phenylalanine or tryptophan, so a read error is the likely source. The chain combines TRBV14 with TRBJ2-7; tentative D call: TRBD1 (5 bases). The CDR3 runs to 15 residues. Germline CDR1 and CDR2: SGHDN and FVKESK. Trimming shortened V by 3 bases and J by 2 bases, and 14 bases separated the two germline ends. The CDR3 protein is CASSQWTIPPYEQYL. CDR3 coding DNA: TGTGCCAGCAGCCAGTGGACAATACCCCCCTACGAGCAGTACCTC.

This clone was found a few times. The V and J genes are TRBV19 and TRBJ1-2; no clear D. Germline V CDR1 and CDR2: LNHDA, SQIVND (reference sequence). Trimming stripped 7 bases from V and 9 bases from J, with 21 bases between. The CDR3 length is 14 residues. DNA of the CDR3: TGTGCCAGTACCCCGAGTTCGGGGTTAGTAAGCTACACCTTC. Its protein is CASTPSSGLVSYTF.

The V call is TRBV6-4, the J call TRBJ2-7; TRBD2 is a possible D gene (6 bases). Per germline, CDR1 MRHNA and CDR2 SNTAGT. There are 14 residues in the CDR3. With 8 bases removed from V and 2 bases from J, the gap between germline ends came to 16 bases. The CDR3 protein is CASPGGAVTYEQYF. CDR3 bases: TGTGCCAGCCCCGGCGGGGCAGTGACCTACGAGCAGTACTTC.

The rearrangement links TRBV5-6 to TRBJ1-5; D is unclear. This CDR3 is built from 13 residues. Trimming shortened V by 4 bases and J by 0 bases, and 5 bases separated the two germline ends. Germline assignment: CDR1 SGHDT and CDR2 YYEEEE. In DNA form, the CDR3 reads TGTGCCAGCAGCCGCTATAGCAATCAGCCCCAGCATTTT. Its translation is CASSRYSNQPQHF.

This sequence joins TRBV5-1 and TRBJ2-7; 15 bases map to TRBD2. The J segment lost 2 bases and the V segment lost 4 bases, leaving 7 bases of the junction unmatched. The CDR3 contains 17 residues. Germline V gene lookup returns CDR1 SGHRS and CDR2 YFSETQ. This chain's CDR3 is CASSPGLAGGLAYEQYF. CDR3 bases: TGCGCCAGCAGCCCGGGACTAGCGGGAGGTTTGGCCTACGAGCAGTACTTC.

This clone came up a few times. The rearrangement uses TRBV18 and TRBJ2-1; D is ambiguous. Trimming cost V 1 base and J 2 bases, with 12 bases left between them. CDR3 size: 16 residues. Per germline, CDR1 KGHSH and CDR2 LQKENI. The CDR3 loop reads CASSPQTPQPYNEQFF. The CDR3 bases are TGTGCCAGCTCACCACAGACTCCTCAACCCTACAATGAGCAGTTCTTC.

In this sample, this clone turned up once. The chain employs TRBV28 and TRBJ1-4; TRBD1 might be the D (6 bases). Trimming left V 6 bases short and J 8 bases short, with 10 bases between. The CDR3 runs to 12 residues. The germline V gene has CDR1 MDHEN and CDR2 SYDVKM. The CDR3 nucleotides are TGTGCCAGCAGGGACAGCCGAGAAAAACTGTTTTTT. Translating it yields CASRDSREKLFF.

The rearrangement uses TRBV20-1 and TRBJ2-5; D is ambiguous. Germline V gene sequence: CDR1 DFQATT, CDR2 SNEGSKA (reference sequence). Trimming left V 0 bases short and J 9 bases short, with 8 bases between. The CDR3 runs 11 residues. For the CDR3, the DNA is TGCAGTGCTAGAGAAGACTCGCCCCAGTACTTC. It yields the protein CSAREDSPQYF.